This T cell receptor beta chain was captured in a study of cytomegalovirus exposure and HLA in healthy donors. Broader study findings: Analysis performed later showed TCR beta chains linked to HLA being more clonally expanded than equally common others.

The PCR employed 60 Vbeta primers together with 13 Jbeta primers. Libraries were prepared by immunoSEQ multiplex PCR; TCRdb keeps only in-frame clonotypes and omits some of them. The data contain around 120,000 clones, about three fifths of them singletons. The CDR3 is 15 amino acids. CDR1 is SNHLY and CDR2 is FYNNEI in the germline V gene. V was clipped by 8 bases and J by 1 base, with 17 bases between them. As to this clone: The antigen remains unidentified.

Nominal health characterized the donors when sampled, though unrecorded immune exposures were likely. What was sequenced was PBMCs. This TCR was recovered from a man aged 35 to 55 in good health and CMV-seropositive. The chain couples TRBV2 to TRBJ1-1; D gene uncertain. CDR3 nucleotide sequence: TGTGCCAGCCTCGTTGCCCCGGGGAGGAACACTGAAGCTTTCTTT. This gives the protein CASLVAPGRNTEAFF.